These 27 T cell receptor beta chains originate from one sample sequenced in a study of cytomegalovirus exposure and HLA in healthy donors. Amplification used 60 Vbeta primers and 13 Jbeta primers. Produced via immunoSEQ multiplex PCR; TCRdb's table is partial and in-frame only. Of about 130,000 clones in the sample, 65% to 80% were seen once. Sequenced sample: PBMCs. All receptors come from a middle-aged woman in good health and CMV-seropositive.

The CDR3 bases are TGTGCCAGCACCCACTGGGGACAGAGCACAGATACGCAGTATTTT. This gives the protein CASTHWGQSTDTQYF. The V call is TRBV5-5, the J call TRBJ2-3; the match to TRBD1 covers 7 bases. The CDR3 runs 15 residues. V gave up 6 bases and J gave up 0 bases; unmatched junction bases: 7. Germline V lookup: CDR1 SGHKS, CDR2 YYEKEE (reference sequence). Full variable domain (rest looked up from reference TRBV5-5 and TRBJ2-3): DAGVTQSPTHLIKTRGQQVTLRCSPISGHKSVSWYQQVLGQGPQFIFQYYEKEERGRGNFPDRFSARQFPNYSSELNVNALLLGDSALYLCASTHWGQSTDTQYFGPGTRLTVL.

This CDR3 is CASSTSVATNEKLFF. The CDR3 coding sequence is TGTGCCAGCAGTACCTCGGTTGCAACTAATGAAAAACTGTTTTTT. The rearrangement joins TRBV28 to TRBJ1-4; D is unresolved. With 5 bases removed from V and 0 bases from J, the gap between germline ends came to 10 bases. The CDR3 covers 15 residues. Looked up from germline, CDR1 is MDHEN and CDR2 is SYDVKM. The full variable domain, rest sourced from reference TRBV28 and TRBJ1-4, is DVKVTQSSRYLVKRTGEKVFLECVQDMDHENMFWYRQDPGLGLRLIYFSYDVKMKEKGDIPEGYSVSREKKERFSLILESASTNQTSMYLCASSTSVATNEKLFFGSGTQLSVL.

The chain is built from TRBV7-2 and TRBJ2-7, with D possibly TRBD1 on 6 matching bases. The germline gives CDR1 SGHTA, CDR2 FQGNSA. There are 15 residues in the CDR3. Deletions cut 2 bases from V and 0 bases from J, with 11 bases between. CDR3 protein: CASSLRTVPSYEQYF. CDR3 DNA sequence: TGTGCCAGCAGCTTAAGGACAGTTCCCTCCTACGAGCAGTACTTC.

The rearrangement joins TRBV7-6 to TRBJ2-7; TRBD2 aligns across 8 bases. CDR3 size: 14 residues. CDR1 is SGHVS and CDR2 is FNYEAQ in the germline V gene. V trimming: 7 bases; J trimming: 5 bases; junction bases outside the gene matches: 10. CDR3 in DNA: TGTGCCAGCACCCCGGGACTAGAGGCACACGAGCAGTACTTC. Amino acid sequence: CASTPGLEAHEQYF.

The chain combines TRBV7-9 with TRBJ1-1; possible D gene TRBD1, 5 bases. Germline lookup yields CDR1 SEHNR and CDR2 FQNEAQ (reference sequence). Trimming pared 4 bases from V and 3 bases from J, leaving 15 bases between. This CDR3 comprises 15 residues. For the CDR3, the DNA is TGTGCCAGCAGCTCTAGAGATGTAGGGGACACTGAAGCTTTCTTT. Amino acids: CASSSRDVGDTEAFF.

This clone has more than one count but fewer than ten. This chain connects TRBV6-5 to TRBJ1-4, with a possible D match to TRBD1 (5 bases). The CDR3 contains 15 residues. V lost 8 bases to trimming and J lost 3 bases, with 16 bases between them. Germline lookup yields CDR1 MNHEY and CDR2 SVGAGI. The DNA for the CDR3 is TGTGCCAGCTCCTACTCCCGACAGCCTAATGAAAAACTGTTTTTT. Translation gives CASSYSRQPNEKLFF.

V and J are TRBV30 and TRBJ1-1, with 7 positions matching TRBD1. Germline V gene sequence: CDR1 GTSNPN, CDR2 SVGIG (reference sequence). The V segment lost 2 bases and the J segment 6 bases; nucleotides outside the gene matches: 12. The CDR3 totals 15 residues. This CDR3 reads CAWSMLGGAVSEAFF. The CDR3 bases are TGTGCCTGGAGTATGTTAGGGGGCGCGGTATCTGAAGCTTTCTTT.

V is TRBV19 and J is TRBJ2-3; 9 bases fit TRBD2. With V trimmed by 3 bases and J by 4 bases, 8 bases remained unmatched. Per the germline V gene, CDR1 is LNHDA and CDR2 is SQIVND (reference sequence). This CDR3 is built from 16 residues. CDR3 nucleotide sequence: TGTGCCAGTAGTATCCCCCAAGCGGGAGGCGCAGATACGCAGTATTTT. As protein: CASSIPQAGGADTQYF.

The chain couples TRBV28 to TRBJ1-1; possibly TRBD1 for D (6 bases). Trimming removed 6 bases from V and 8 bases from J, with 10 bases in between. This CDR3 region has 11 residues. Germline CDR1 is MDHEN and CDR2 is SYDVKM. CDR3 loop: CASSLRGEAFF. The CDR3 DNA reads TGTGCCAGCAGCCTCAGGGGCGAAGCTTTCTTT.

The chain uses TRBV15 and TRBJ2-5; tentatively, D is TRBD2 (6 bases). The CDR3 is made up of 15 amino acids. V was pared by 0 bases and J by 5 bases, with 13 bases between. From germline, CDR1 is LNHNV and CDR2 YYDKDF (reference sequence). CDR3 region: CATSRDLDGGETQYF. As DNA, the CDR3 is TGTGCCACCAGCAGAGATCTGGACGGGGGTGAGACCCAGTACTTC.

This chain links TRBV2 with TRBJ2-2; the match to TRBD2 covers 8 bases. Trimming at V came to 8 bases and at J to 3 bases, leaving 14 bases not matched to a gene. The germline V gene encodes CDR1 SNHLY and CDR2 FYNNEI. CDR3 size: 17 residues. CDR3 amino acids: CASRVGLAGGHTGELFF. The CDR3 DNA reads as TGTGCCAGCCGGGTGGGATTGGCGGGGGGACACACCGGGGAGCTGTTTTTT.

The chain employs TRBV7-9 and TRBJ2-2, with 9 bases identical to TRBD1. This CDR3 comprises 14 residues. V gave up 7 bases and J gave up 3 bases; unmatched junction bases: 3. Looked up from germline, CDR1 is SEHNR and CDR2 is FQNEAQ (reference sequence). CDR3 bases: TGTGCCAGCATTAGGACAGGGGACACCGGGGAGCTGTTTTTT. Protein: CASIRTGDTGELFF.

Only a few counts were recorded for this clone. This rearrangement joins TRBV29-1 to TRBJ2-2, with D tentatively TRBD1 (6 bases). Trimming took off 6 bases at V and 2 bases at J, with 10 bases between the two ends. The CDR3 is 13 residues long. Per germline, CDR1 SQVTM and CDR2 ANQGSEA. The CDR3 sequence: CSVTGLNTGELFF. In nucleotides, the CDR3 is TGCAGCGTCACAGGGCTTAACACCGGGGAGCTGTTTTTT.

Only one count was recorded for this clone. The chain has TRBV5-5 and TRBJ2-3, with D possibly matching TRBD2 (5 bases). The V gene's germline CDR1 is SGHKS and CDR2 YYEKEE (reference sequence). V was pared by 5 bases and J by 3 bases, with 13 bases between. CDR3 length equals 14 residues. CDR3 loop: CASRARGPTDTQYF. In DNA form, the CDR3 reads TGTGCCAGCAGGGCTCGCGGGCCGACAGATACGCAGTATTTT.

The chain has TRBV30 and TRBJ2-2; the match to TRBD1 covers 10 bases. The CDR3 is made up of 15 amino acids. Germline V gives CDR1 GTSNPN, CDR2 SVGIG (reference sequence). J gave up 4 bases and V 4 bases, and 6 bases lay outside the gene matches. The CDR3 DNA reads TGTGCCTGGACCCAGACAGGGGGCCTCACCGGGGAGCTGTTTTTT. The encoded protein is CAWTQTGGLTGELFF.

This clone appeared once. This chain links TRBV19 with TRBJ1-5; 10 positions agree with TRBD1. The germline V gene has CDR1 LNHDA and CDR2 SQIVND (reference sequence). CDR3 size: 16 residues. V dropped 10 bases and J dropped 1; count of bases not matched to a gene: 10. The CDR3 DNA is TGTGCCACCGACAGGGGGCGCGTAAAAAGCAATCAGCCCCAGCATTTT. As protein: CATDRGRVKSNQPQHF. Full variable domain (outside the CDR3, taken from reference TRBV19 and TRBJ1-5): DGGITQSPKYLFRKEGQNVTLSCEQNLNHDAMYWYRQDPGQGLRLIYYSQIVNDFQKGDIAEGYSVSREKKESFPLTVTSAQKNPTAFYLCATDRGRVKSNQPQHFGDGTRLSIL.

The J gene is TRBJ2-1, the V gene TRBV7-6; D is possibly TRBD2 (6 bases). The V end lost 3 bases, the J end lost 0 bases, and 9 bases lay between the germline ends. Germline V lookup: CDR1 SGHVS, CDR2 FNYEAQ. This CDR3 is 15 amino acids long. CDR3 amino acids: CASSFGTLSYNEQFF. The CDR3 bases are TGTGCCAGCAGCTTTGGGACTCTCTCCTACAATGAGCAGTTCTTC.

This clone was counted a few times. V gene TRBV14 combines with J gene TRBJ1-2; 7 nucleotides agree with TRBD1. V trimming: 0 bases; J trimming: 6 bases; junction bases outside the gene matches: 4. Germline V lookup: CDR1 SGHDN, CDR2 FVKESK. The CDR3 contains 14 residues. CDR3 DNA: TGTGCCAGCAGCCAAGATATACAGGGGAATGGCTACACCTTC. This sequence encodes CASSQDIQGNGYTF.

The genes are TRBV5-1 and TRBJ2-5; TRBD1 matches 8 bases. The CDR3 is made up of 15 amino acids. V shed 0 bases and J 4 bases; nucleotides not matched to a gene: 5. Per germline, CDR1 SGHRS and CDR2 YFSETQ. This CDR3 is CASSLGQGLGETQYF. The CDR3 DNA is TGCGCCAGCAGCTTGGGACAGGGGTTGGGAGAGACCCAGTACTTC.

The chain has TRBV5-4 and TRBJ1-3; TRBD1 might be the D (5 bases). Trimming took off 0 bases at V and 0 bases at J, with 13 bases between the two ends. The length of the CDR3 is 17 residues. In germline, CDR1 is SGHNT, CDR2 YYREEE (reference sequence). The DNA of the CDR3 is TGTGCCAGCAGCTTGGAATTCGGAAGGGGCTCTGGAAACACCATATATTTT. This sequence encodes CASSLEFGRGSGNTIYF.

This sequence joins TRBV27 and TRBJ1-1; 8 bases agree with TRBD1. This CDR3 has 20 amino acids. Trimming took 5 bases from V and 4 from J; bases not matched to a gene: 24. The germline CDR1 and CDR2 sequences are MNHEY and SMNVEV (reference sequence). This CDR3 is CASSDLIGAGGKSFGTEAFF. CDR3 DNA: TGTGCCAGCAGTGACCTAATCGGGGCAGGGGGCAAGTCTTTTGGCACTGAAGCTTTCTTT.

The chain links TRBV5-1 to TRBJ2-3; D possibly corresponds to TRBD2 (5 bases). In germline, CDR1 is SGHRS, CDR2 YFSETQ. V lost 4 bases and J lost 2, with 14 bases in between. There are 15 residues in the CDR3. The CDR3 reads CASSEDSYNTDTQYF. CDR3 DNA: TGCGCCAGCAGCGAGGACTCTTATAACACAGATACGCAGTATTTT.

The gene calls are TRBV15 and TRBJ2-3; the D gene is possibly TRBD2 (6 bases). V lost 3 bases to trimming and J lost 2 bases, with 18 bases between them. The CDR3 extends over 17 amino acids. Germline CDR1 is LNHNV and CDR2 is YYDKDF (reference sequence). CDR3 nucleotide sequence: TGTGCCACCAGCAGGCTCCTGGAGAGGGAGGACACAGATACGCAGTATTTT. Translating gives CATSRLLEREDTDTQYF.

Here the CDR3 reads CASSPVPGTYEQYF. Written as DNA, the CDR3 is TGTGCCAGCAGCCCGGTTCCGGGGACCTACGAGCAGTACTTC. The V and J genes are TRBV5-4 and TRBJ2-7, with D possibly TRBD2 on 5 matching bases. V was cut by 4 bases and J by 2 bases, with 13 bases left in between. The CDR3 is made up of 14 amino acids. CDR1 is SGHNT and CDR2 is YYREEE in the germline V gene (reference sequence).

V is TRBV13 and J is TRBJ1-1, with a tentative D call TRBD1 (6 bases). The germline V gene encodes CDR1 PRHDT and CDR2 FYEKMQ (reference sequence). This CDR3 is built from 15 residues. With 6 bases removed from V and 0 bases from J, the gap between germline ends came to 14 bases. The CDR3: CASRNSGDMNTEAFF. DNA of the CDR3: TGTGCCAGCAGAAATTCAGGGGACATGAACACTGAAGCTTTCTTT.

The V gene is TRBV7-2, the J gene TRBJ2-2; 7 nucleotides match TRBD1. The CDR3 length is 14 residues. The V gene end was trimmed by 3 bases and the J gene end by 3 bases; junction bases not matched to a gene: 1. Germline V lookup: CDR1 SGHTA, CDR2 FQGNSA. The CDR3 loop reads CASSFQGDTGELFF. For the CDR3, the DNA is TGTGCCAGCAGCTTTCAGGGGGACACCGGGGAGCTGTTTTTT.

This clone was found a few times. The CDR3 spells CASSQANRGVHGYTF. The CDR3 DNA sequence: TGCGCCAGCAGCCAGGCTAACAGGGGTGTCCATGGCTACACCTTC. The rearrangement uses TRBV4-3 and TRBJ1-2; 7 nucleotides line up with TRBD1. The germline CDR1 and CDR2 sequences are LGHNA and YSLEER. CDR3 size: 15 residues. Trimming took 3 bases from V and 6 from J; bases not matched to a gene: 10.